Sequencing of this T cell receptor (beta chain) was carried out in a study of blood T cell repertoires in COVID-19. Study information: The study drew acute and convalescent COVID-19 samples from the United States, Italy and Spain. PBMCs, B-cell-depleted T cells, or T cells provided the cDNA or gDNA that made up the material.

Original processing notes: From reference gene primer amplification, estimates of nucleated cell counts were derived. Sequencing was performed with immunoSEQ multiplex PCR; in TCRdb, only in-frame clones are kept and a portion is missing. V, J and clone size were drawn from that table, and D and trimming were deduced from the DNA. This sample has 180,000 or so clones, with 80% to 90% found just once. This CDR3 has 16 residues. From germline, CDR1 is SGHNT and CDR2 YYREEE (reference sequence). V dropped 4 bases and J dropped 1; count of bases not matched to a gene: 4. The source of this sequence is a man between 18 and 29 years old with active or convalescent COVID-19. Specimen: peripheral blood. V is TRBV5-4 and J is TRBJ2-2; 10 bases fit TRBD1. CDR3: CASSMTGGKNTGELFF. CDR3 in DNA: TGTGCCAGCAGCATGACAGGGGGCAAGAACACCGGGGAGCTGTTTTTT.